This T cell receptor (beta chain) emerged from a study of early T cells in non-severe SARS-CoV-2 infection. Turning to the study itself: The sequenced material was bulk RNA from unsorted whole blood, and its chains were unpaired.

The TCR library protocol was used to attach unique molecular identifiers. These identifiers were attached to individual cDNA molecules. MiXCR, run by TCRdb on the 5' RACE reads, gives a single entry per CDR3 protein. In the table there are some 50,000 distinct CDR3 sequences, around 9.7% of which are singletons. The table lists this clonotype with a few counts. Sequencing used whole blood. This clonotype was sampled from an adult who was a healthcare worker with PCR-confirmed SARS-CoV-2 infection or an uninfected control (not recorded which).

CDR3 protein: CASSSLQGADTQYF. In nucleotides, the CDR3 is TGTGCCAGCAGCTCACTACAGGGCGCAGATACGCAGTATTTT. The V and J genes are TRBV7-9 and TRBJ2-3; D may be TRBD1 (6 bases). There are 14 residues in the CDR3. The germline V gene has CDR1 SEHNR and CDR2 FQNEAQ (reference sequence). The germline V and J ends were trimmed by 4 bases and 4 bases, with 12 bases remaining between them.